These 28 T cell receptor beta chains came from one sample sequenced in a study of lymphopenia after photon versus proton radiotherapy. TCRdb's copy holds only in-frame clones and misses some; the assay was immunoSEQ multiplex PCR. The sample has 3,500 to 4,500 clones; about 65% are singletons. Material: peripheral blood, obtained from a patient treated with proton-based radiotherapy. The receptors stem from an elderly man with esophageal cancer.

The chain combines TRBV7-3 with TRBJ1-1; D might be TRBD1 (6 bases). From germline, CDR1 is SGHTA and CDR2 FQGTGA. The CDR3 has 18 residues. Trimming stripped 5 bases from V and 2 bases from J, with 24 bases between. CDR3 loop: CASSPNATGKGPNTEAFF. For the CDR3, the DNA is TGTGCCAGCAGCCCCAACGCCACAGGGAAGGGGCCCAACACTGAAGCTTTCTTT. The full variable domain, with the rest looked up from reference TRBV7-3 and TRBJ1-1, is GAGVSQTPSNKVTEKGKYVELRCDPISGHTALYWYRQSLGQGPEFLIYFQGTGAADDSGLPNDRFFAVRPEGSVSTLKIQRTERGDSAVYLCASSPNATGKGPNTEAFFGQGTRLTVV.

The chain has TRBV19 and TRBJ1-4; D gene unclear. V lost 5 bases to trimming and J lost 0 bases, with 10 bases between them. CDR1 is LNHDA and CDR2 is SQIVND in the germline V gene (reference sequence). CDR3 size: 15 residues. The CDR3 DNA follows: TGTGCCAGTAGTCGGGCGGATGCAACTAATGAAAAACTGTTTTTT. This sequence encodes CASSRADATNEKLFF.

V is TRBV11-3 and J is TRBJ2-7, with unresolved D. Germline lookup yields CDR1 SGHNT and CDR2 YENEEA. V was shortened by 4 bases and J by 2 bases, with 0 bases between the two germline ends. This CDR3 has 10 residues. DNA for the CDR3: TGTGCCAGCAGCTCCTACGAGCAGTACTTC. Translating it yields CASSSYEQYF.

Note on this clone: A read error is likely here: a far larger clone is one base away. The chain recombines TRBV9 with TRBJ2-3; TRBD2 matches at 8 bases. Germline V gene sequence: CDR1 SGDLS, CDR2 YYNGEE. V lost 7 bases, J lost 4 bases, and 17 bases stayed unmatched. The CDR3 length is 17 residues. The CDR3 nucleotides read TGTGCCAGCCGCGCTCTCGGGGGGGCGGGCTTAGCAGATACGCAGTATTTT. The encoded protein is CASRALGGAGLADTQYF.

The chain couples TRBV27 to TRBJ2-7, with D perhaps assigned TRBD1 or TRBD2 (5 bases each). The CDR3 runs 14 residues. Trimming left V 6 bases short and J 5 bases short, with 17 bases between. The germline V gene has CDR1 MNHEY and CDR2 SMNVEV (reference sequence). The CDR3 spells CASSLARAFDEQYF. The CDR3 bases are TGTGCCAGCAGCCTAGCCAGGGCTTTCGACGAGCAGTACTTC.

This clone is medium-sized. Since a far larger clone is one base different, this is likely a read error. Other DNA sequences in the sample encode the same CDR3. The chain has TRBV9 and TRBJ2-7; 11 bases align to TRBD2. Germline-derived CDR1 and CDR2 are SGDLS and YYNGEE. The CDR3 has 14 amino acids. The CDR3 loop reads CASRVAGGIYEQYF. The CDR3 coding sequence is TGTGCCAGCAGGGTAGCGGGGGGGATATACGAGCAGTACTTC.

The CDR3, as DNA: TGTGCCAGTAATCGTATTGCTATCGGGGTCGGTCAGCCCCAGCATTTT. Translating gives CASNRIAIGVGQPQHF. V is TRBV7-9 and J is TRBJ1-5; D is unresolved. This CDR3 spans 16 amino acids. Germline CDR1 reads SEHNR; CDR2 reads FQNEAQ (reference sequence). V lost 9 bases, J lost 6 bases, and 24 bases lay in between.

This clone is a singleton in its sample. The genes are TRBV6-6 and TRBJ1-6; tentatively, D is TRBD1 (6 bases). CDR3 length equals 15 residues. Trimming removed 2 bases from V and 13 bases from J, with 18 bases in between. The germline CDR1 and CDR2 sequences are MNHNY and SVGAGI (reference sequence). The CDR3 coding sequence is TGTGCCAGCAGTTACAACCGGGACACGGTTTTTCCCCTCCACTTT. It codes for CASSYNRDTVFPLHF.

The chain recombines TRBV11-3 with TRBJ1-4; possible D gene TRBD1, 5 bases. The V gene's germline CDR1 is SGHNT and CDR2 YENEEA. V shed 6 bases and J shed 1 base, with 12 bases lying between them. This CDR3 is 15 amino acids long. The CDR3 protein is CASSRGVETNEKLFF. The CDR3, as DNA: TGTGCCAGCAGTCGGGGGGTTGAAACTAATGAAAAACTGTTTTTT.

This chain connects TRBV30 to TRBJ2-7; 7 bases are a match to TRBD1. CDR1 and CDR2 from the germline V gene are GTSNPN and SVGIG (reference sequence). The CDR3 extends over 11 amino acids. V gave up 5 bases and J gave up 5 bases; unmatched junction bases: 3. CDR3 sequence reads: CAWRDRDEQYF. CDR3 DNA: TGTGCCTGGCGTGACAGGGACGAGCAGTACTTC.

The rearrangement uses TRBV7-6 and TRBJ2-1, with D perhaps assigned TRBD1 or TRBD2 (5 bases each). V was trimmed by 0 bases and J by 5 bases, leaving 11 bases between them. Looked up from germline, CDR1 is SGHVS and CDR2 is FNYEAQ. The CDR3 loop spans 15 amino acids. CDR3 sequence reads: CASSLAGTDDNEQFF. CDR3 nucleotide sequence: TGTGCCAGCAGCTTAGCCGGGACGGATGACAATGAGCAGTTCTTC. Full variable domain (missing parts from reference TRBV7-6 and TRBJ2-1): GAGVSQSPRYKVTKRGQDVALRCDPISGHVSLYWYRQALGQGPEFLTYFNYEAQQDKSGLPNDRFSAERPEGSISTLTIQRTEQRDSAMYRCASSLAGTDDNEQFFGPGTRLTVL.

V and J are TRBV6-6 and TRBJ2-3; D not certain. This CDR3 contains 14 residues. Trimming took off 8 bases at V and 0 bases at J, with 12 bases between the two ends. Germline-derived CDR1 and CDR2 are MNHNY and SVGAGI (reference sequence). The CDR3 reads CASGPAISTDTQYF. As DNA, the CDR3 is TGTGCCAGCGGACCTGCCATCAGCACAGATACGCAGTATTTT.

As to this clone: One junction end disagrees with the germline gene, perhaps due to a read error. The V call is TRBV6-1, the J call TRBJ2-7; D possibly corresponds to TRBD1 (6 bases). This CDR3 comprises 14 residues. Germline V lookup: CDR1 MNHNS, CDR2 SASEGT. The CDR3 region is CASSEAGARNEQYF. DNA of the CDR3: TGTGCCAGCAGCGAAGCAGGGGCCCGGAACGAGCAGTACTTC.

The V gene is TRBV5-1, the J gene TRBJ1-2, with 9 bases lining up with TRBD1. This CDR3 is built from 14 residues. The V segment lost 3 bases and the J segment 4 bases; nucleotides outside the gene matches: 4. Germline assignment: CDR1 SGHRS and CDR2 YFSETQ. CDR3 DNA: TGCGCCAGCAGCTCTGGACAGGGGACCTATGGCTACACCTTC. It is translated as CASSSGQGTYGYTF.

This chain links TRBV18 with TRBJ1-3; the D is unclear. The V and J ends lost 8 bases and 4 bases respectively, with 15 bases between them. The germline V gene encodes CDR1 KGHSH and CDR2 LQKENI. This CDR3 has 14 residues. The CDR3 DNA is TGTGCCAGCCTCCAAGTAGAGTCGGGAAACACCATATATTTT. Amino acids: CASLQVESGNTIYF.

The rearrangement uses TRBV7-2 and TRBJ1-1, with no clear D. This CDR3 is 14 amino acids long. Trimming stripped 2 bases from V and 1 base from J, with 8 bases between. Germline CDR1 SGHTA, CDR2 FQGNSA. The CDR3 here is CASSLMGANTEAFF. The CDR3 nucleotides read TGTGCCAGCAGCTTAATGGGTGCGAACACTGAAGCTTTCTTT.

J is TRBJ1-4 and V is TRBV28; no clear D. The CDR3 runs 14 residues. Per germline, CDR1 MDHEN and CDR2 SYDVKM. The V and J ends lost 3 bases and 5 bases respectively, with 10 bases between them. CDR3 sequence (DNA): TGTGCCAGCAGTTTCGCAGGTGGGAATGAAAAACTGTTTTTT. Amino acid sequence: CASSFAGGNEKLFF.

V usage is TRBV5-1 and J usage is TRBJ2-7; 9 positions agree with TRBD1. The germline CDR1 and CDR2 sequences are SGHRS and YFSETQ. V was pared by 4 bases and J by 2 bases, with 7 bases of the junction left unmatched. The length of the CDR3 is 15 residues. CDR3 DNA sequence: TGCGCCAGCAGCGGCTCCGGACAGGGGCCCTACGAGCAGTACTTC. It is translated as CASSGSGQGPYEQYF.

The chain uses TRBV11-3 and TRBJ1-5, with D tentatively TRBD1 (5 bases). With 5 bases removed from V and 9 bases from J, the gap between germline ends came to 17 bases. This CDR3 has 14 amino acids. Germline-derived CDR1 and CDR2 are SGHNT and YENEEA. The CDR3 loop is CASSHGHTSRPQHF. DNA of the CDR3: TGTGCCAGCAGCCATGGACACACTTCACGGCCCCAGCATTTT. Complete variable domain (other parts from reference TRBV11-3 and TRBJ1-5): EAGVVQSPRYKIIEKKQPVAFWCNPISGHNTLYWYLQNLGQGPELLIRYENEEAVDDSQLPKDRFSAERLKGVDSTLKIQPAELGDSAVYLCASSHGHTSRPQHFGDGTRLSIL.

The V gene is TRBV6-5, the J gene TRBJ1-1; possibly TRBD1 for D (6 bases). The ends were cut back, 6 bases at V and 3 bases at J, with 11 bases in the middle. Germline CDR1 and CDR2: MNHEY and SVGAGI. CDR3 length equals 13 residues. The CDR3 loop is CASRGNRDTEAFF. The CDR3 nucleotides read TGTGCCAGCAGGGGAAACAGGGACACTGAAGCTTTCTTT.

The V gene is TRBV4-1, the J gene TRBJ1-2; 10 bases line up with TRBD1. CDR3 size: 16 residues. Germline V gene sequence: CDR1 MGHRA, CDR2 YSYEKL. The trim removed 6 bases at V and 3 bases at J, leaving 10 bases unmatched. The CDR3 DNA reads as TGCGCCAGCAGGGTACCGGGACAGGGGTTCGACTATGGCTACACCTTC. Its protein is CASRVPGQGFDYGYTF.

This clone has a handful of counts. This sequence joins TRBV19 and TRBJ1-2; D call uncertain. V lost 3 bases and J lost 4, with 12 bases in between. This CDR3 spans 14 amino acids. In germline, CDR1 is LNHDA, CDR2 SQIVND (reference sequence). This chain's CDR3 is CASSISRGFYGYTF. In nucleotides, the CDR3 is TGTGCCAGTAGTATTTCCCGGGGTTTCTATGGCTACACCTTC.

The rearrangement joins TRBV4-1 to TRBJ2-7; 7 bases map to TRBD1. Trimming removed 6 bases from V and 2 bases from J; junction bases left unmatched: 10. Germline-derived CDR1 and CDR2 are MGHRA and YSYEKL. The CDR3 has 15 amino acids. DNA for the CDR3: TGCGCCAGCAGACTTTCCGGGACAGACGCCTACGAGCAGTACTTC. This codes for CASRLSGTDAYEQYF.

This rearrangement joins TRBV6-1 to TRBJ2-2; D possibly corresponds to TRBD1 (6 bases). This CDR3 has 16 amino acids. The germline CDR1 and CDR2 sequences are MNHNS and SASEGT. Trimming shortened V by 3 bases and J by 3 bases, and 14 bases separated the two germline ends. This chain's CDR3 is CASSEGQGIDTGELFF. Written as DNA, the CDR3 is TGTGCCAGCAGTGAGGGGCAGGGGATCGACACCGGGGAGCTGTTTTTT.

V gene TRBV7-8 combines with J gene TRBJ2-2; 9 nucleotides line up with TRBD1. CDR1 SGHVS and CDR2 FQNEAQ come from the germline V gene. Losses at the gene ends were 10 bases for V and 5 bases for J; bases not matched to a gene: 5. This CDR3 is built from 13 residues. CDR3 in amino acids: CANGQGRTGELFF. In nucleotides, the CDR3 is TGTGCCAACGGACAGGGGAGAACCGGGGAGCTGTTTTTT.

This chain joins TRBV7-9 and TRBJ1-6, with TRBD1 matching 10 bases. The CDR3 runs 14 residues. Germline lookup yields CDR1 SEHNR and CDR2 FQNEAQ (reference sequence). V lost 5 bases, J lost 7 bases, and 2 bases stayed unmatched. The CDR3, as DNA: TGTGCCAGCAGCGGACAGGGGGGGAATTCACCCCTCCACTTT. This encodes CASSGQGGNSPLHF.

This chain links TRBV11-3 with TRBJ2-3; 7 bases are a match to TRBD2. CDR1 is SGHNT, CDR2 YENEEA, per germline. The CDR3 loop spans 16 amino acids. With V trimmed by 5 bases and J by 2 bases, 10 bases remained unmatched. The CDR3 reads CASSLGGSGVTDTQYF. CDR3 coding DNA: TGTGCCAGCAGCCTGGGGGGGAGCGGGGTCACAGATACGCAGTATTTT.

V usage is TRBV11-3 and J usage is TRBJ2-7; no reliable D call. The CDR3 covers 12 residues. The germline gives CDR1 SGHNT, CDR2 YENEEA. The germline V and J ends were trimmed by 4 bases and 7 bases, with 11 bases remaining between them. The CDR3 DNA is TGTGCCAGCAGCTCAAGCATAGAGGAGCAGTACTTC. Protein product: CASSSSIEEQYF.